This TCR beta chain came from a study of T cell repertoires in cytomegalovirus infection. Looking at the study overall: Alongside well-studied HLA-B-restricted CMV epitopes, recently identified HLA-C-restricted CMV epitopes were also used. Indications came from public TCR beta signatures; they pointed to CMV infection and to a matching HLA type.

In TCRdb, the reads were re-called with MiXCR into one record per CDR3 protein. The sample lists some 800,000 distinct CDR3 sequences, 29% occurring once. Concerning this clonotype itself: Its target is not known.

General study results and limits: The response measured ex vivo was dominated by TCR beta clonotypes (HLA-C-restricted and CMV-specific).

Deletions cut 8 bases from V and 3 bases from J, with 13 bases between. CDR3 length equals 14 residues. The V gene's germline CDR1 is LGHNA and CDR2 YSLEER. The origin of this receptor is a human donor in good health (CMV status not recorded). Some clones in this sample may be carry-over from other donors' samples. The gene calls are TRBV4-3 and TRBJ2-2, with D perhaps matching TRBD1 or TRBD2 (5 bases each). The sample here was cultured CD8+ T cells from PBMCs, taken from culture after CMV antigen stimulation. The CDR3 DNA reads as TGCGCCAGCCGCCGGGGCGCGCACACCGGGGAGCTGTTTTTT. It specifies CASRRGAHTGELFF.